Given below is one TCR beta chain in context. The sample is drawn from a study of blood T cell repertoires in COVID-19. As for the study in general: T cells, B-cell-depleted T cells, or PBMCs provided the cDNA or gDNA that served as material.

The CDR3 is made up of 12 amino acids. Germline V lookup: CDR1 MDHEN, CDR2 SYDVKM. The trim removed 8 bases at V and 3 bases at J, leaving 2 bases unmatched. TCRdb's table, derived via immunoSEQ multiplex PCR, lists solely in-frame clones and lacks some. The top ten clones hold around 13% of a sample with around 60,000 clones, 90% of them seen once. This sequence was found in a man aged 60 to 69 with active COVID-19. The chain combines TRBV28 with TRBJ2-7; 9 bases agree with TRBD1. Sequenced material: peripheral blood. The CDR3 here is CASGQGSYEQYF. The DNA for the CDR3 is TGTGCCAGCGGACAGGGGAGCTACGAGCAGTACTTC.